These 27 T cell receptor beta chains were sequenced from one sample in a study of T-cell reconstitution after alpha-beta-depleted transplantation in children. Unique molecular identifiers were incorporated when the TCRbeta library was constructed. Via MiXCR, TCRdb re-called the PCR reads, giving one row per CDR3 protein. Among around 490,000 distinct CDR3 sequences listed, about an eighth were seen once. This material consisted of PBMCs, mostly from graft donor cells, taken 180 days after TCRalphabeta/CD19-depleted stem cell transplant. The receptor source for this set is a female patient aged 2 to 10 who had a stem cell transplant for aplastic anemia, so the T cells may come from the graft donor.

The sample holds a few counts of this clonotype. This chain uses TRBV19 with TRBJ2-3, with D maybe TRBD2 (5 bases). V was pared by 8 bases and J by 2 bases, with 14 bases between. The CDR3 is 14 residues long. Germline lookup yields CDR1 LNHDA and CDR2 SQIVND (reference sequence). CDR3 coding DNA: TGTGCCAGTTCCCCGCCCGGGGACACAGATACGCAGTATTTT. Translating it yields CASSPPGDTDTQYF. Full variable domain (remainder filled in from reference TRBV19 and TRBJ2-3): DGGITQSPKYLFRKEGQNVTLSCEQNLNHDAMYWYRQDPGQGLRLIYYSQIVNDFQKGDIAEGYSVSREKKESFPLTVTSAQKNPTAFYLCASSPPGDTDTQYFGPGTRLTVL.

The CDR3 here is CASGPNQYGEAFF. In DNA form, the CDR3 reads TGTGCTAGTGGTCCCAACCAGTATGGTGAAGCTTTCTTT. The rearrangement links TRBV12-5 to TRBJ1-1, with D uncertain. V shed 5 bases and J shed 7 bases, with 14 bases lying between them. The CDR3 is 13 amino acids. Germline assignment: CDR1 LGHNT and CDR2 FRNRAP.

The table lists this clonotype with a few counts. V and J are TRBV4-3 and TRBJ2-7; D might be TRBD2 (6 bases). The CDR3 runs 15 residues. V was clipped by 0 bases and J by 3 bases, with 12 bases between them. Germline-derived CDR1 and CDR2 are LGHNA and YSLEER. In nucleotides, the CDR3 is TGCGCCAGCAGCCAAGAACGCGGGGTTCACTACGAGCAGTACTTC. This encodes CASSQERGVHYEQYF.

The table lists this clonotype with a few counts. The chain couples TRBV20-1 to TRBJ1-5; 9 bases are shared with TRBD1. The CDR3 loop spans 13 amino acids. Germline trimming cut 6 bases from V and 6 bases from J; bases unmatched to any gene: 6. Germline V CDR1 and CDR2: DFQATT, SNEGSKA (reference sequence). The CDR3 spells CSAGQGKGQPQHF. Here the CDR3 DNA reads TGCAGTGCCGGACAGGGGAAAGGTCAGCCCCAGCATTTT.

The V gene is TRBV7-2, the J gene TRBJ2-5, with 11 bases fitting TRBD1. The CDR3 loop spans 15 amino acids. V lost 3 bases to trimming and J lost 9 bases; unmatched junction nucleotides: 9. Germline V gene sequence: CDR1 SGHTA, CDR2 FQGNSA. CDR3 protein: CASSFQSGTGGAQYF. CDR3 DNA: TGTGCCAGCAGCTTCCAGTCCGGGACAGGGGGTGCCCAGTACTTC.

J is TRBJ1-6 and V is TRBV28; 9 bases agree with TRBD1. The CDR3 runs 16 residues. Germline CDR1 reads MDHEN; CDR2 reads SYDVKM. J was trimmed by 9 bases and V by 6 bases; bases with no gene match: 12. The CDR3: CASSLFHGQGSSPLHF. Here the CDR3 DNA reads TGTGCCAGCAGCCTTTTCCATGGACAGGGGAGTTCACCCCTCCACTTT.

A few counts support this clonotype. The rearrangement joins TRBV12-3 or TRBV12-4 to TRBJ1-2; 8 nucleotides match TRBD1. V lost 4 bases, J lost 12 bases, and 4 bases stayed unmatched. This CDR3 region has 11 residues. The CDR3 loop is CASSSQGADTF. In DNA form, the CDR3 reads TGTGCCAGCAGTTCGCAGGGGGCCGACACCTTC.

The chain employs TRBV11-3 and TRBJ1-4, with TRBD1 matching over 11 bases. Germline V CDR1 and CDR2: SGHNT, YENEEA. Trimming removed 1 base from V and 0 bases from J; junction bases left unmatched: 16. The CDR3 extends over 22 amino acids. The CDR3 reads CASSLGSRGQGDWRATNEKLFF. As DNA, the CDR3 is TGTGCCAGCAGCTTAGGGAGCAGGGGACAGGGGGACTGGCGGGCAACTAATGAAAAACTGTTTTTT.

This clonotype turned up a few times. The chain uses TRBV20-1 and TRBJ1-2; unclear D gene. The germline CDR1 and CDR2 sequences are DFQATT and SNEGSKA (reference sequence). V dropped 3 bases and J dropped 6 bases, with 14 bases sitting between them. The CDR3 is made up of 13 amino acids. In DNA form, the CDR3 reads TGCAGTGCTAGTGGCCCGAATCTGGATGGCTACACCTTC. Translation gives CSASGPNLDGYTF.

The rearrangement links TRBV7-9 to TRBJ2-7, with 10 nucleotides matching TRBD2. This CDR3 region has 16 residues. J was trimmed by 2 bases and V by 0 bases; bases with no gene match: 4. CDR1 SEHNR and CDR2 FQNEAQ come from the germline V gene (reference sequence). Here the CDR3 reads CASSLAPLAGAYEQYF. The DNA of the CDR3 is TGTGCCAGCAGCTTAGCGCCGCTAGCGGGGGCCTACGAGCAGTACTTC.

This clonotype was found a few times. The chain joins TRBV12-3 or TRBV12-4 to TRBJ1-1; no clear D. This CDR3 comprises 13 residues. The V end lost 7 bases, the J end lost 5 bases, and 14 bases lay between the germline ends. CDR3 region: CASNEWERTEAFF. In DNA form, the CDR3 reads TGTGCCAGCAACGAGTGGGAGAGGACTGAAGCTTTCTTT.

The rearrangement joins TRBV6-7 to TRBJ2-7; 13 nucleotides line up with TRBD2. TRBV6-7 carries the ORF label, with uncertain function. The CDR3 runs 16 residues. V shed 6 bases, J shed 0 bases, and the junction held 5 bases outside the gene matches. CDR3 sequence reads: CASSHRLAGGSYEQYV. The CDR3 DNA follows: TGTGCCAGCAGCCACCGACTAGCGGGAGGCTCCTACGAGCAGTACGTC.

A few counts support this clonotype. V and J are TRBV19 and TRBJ2-7, with a weak D call TRBD1 (5 bases). The CDR3 totals 14 residues. Deletions cut 3 bases from V and 2 bases from J, with 11 bases between. Germline-derived CDR1 and CDR2 are LNHDA and SQIVND (reference sequence). CDR3 DNA sequence: TGTGCCAGTAGTATTCGTCAGGGCCCCTACGAGCAGTACTTC. Translating it yields CASSIRQGPYEQYF.

This clonotype was detected only a few times. This chain uses TRBV25-1 with TRBJ2-3, with 9 bases fitting TRBD1. Germline assignment: CDR1 MGHDK and CDR2 SYGVNS. Germline trimming cut 4 bases from V and 2 bases from J; bases unmatched to any gene: 4. The CDR3 is 15 amino acids. The CDR3 sequence is CASSAGDRVTDTQYF. The CDR3 DNA is TGTGCCAGCAGTGCGGGGGACAGGGTCACAGATACGCAGTATTTT.

This clonotype was recorded many times. This chain connects TRBV20-1 to TRBJ1-1; D is unresolved. Trimming pared 2 bases from V and 5 bases from J, leaving 15 bases between. CDR1 and CDR2 from the germline V gene are DFQATT and SNEGSKA (reference sequence). The CDR3 is 14 amino acids. CDR3 nucleotide sequence: TGCAGTGCTAGAACGCTCTGGGGAAGGACTGAAGCTTTCTTT. Amino acid sequence: CSARTLWGRTEAFF.

This clonotype was observed a handful of times. This chain connects TRBV18 to TRBJ1-2; TRBD1 is a possible D gene (6 bases). With 2 bases removed from V and 5 bases from J, the gap between germline ends came to 15 bases. The CDR3 sequence is 15 residues long. Germline V lookup: CDR1 KGHSH, CDR2 LQKENI. The CDR3 loop is CASSPAYDRYYGYTF. The DNA for the CDR3 is TGTGCCAGCTCACCAGCCTACGACAGGTATTATGGCTACACCTTC.

In its sample, this clonotype was seen a few times. The CDR3 here is CASSAIRDGYTF. CDR3 nucleotide sequence: TGTGCCAGCAGCGCGATCAGGGATGGCTACACCTTC. V is TRBV11-2 and J is TRBJ1-2, with D tentatively TRBD1 (5 bases). The CDR3 is 12 residues long. With 5 bases removed from V and 6 bases from J, the gap between germline ends came to 10 bases. The V gene's germline CDR1 is SGHAT and CDR2 FQNNGV.

The sample holds a few counts of this clonotype. The chain recombines TRBV20-1 with TRBJ1-6; 7 bases are a match to TRBD1. The CDR3 runs 15 residues. Trimming took 6 bases from V and 5 from J; bases not matched to a gene: 10. CDR1 is DFQATT, CDR2 SNEGSKA, per germline (reference sequence). CDR3: CSAEMEGAHNSPLHF. The CDR3 DNA sequence: TGCAGTGCGGAAATGGAGGGGGCGCATAATTCACCCCTCCACTTT.

The chain has TRBV6-2 or TRBV6-3 and TRBJ2-5; D remains unclear. Germline V lookup: CDR1 MNHEY, CDR2 SVGEGT. The CDR3 covers 15 residues. Trimming removed 3 bases from V and 1 base from J, with 12 bases in between. The CDR3 loop is CASSYYGVTQETQYF. CDR3 coding DNA: TGTGCCAGCAGTTATTACGGAGTTACCCAAGAGACCCAGTACTTC.

This clonotype was detected only a few times. This sequence joins TRBV7-2 and TRBJ2-3; 11 positions match TRBD1. Germline V CDR1 and CDR2: SGHTA, FQGNSA. V gave up 5 bases and J gave up 2 bases; unmatched junction bases: 6. The CDR3 extends over 16 amino acids. CDR3 in amino acids: CASSLGQGALTDTQYF. As DNA, the CDR3 is TGTGCCAGCAGCCTAGGACAGGGGGCACTCACAGATACGCAGTATTTT.

This clonotype showed up just a few times. The rearrangement uses TRBV11-1 and TRBJ2-3, with D possibly TRBD1 on 6 matching bases. V lost 5 bases and J lost 1, with 13 bases in between. Germline V gene lookup returns CDR1 SGHAT and CDR2 FQDESV (reference sequence). The CDR3 length is 15 residues. The CDR3 DNA reads as TGTGCCAGCAGCGCTCAGGGGACCGGCACAGATACGCAGTATTTT. Protein product: CASSAQGTGTDTQYF.

This clonotype has a handful of counts. The chain has TRBV12-3 or TRBV12-4 and TRBJ2-1; D not certain. Trimming removed 3 bases from V and 10 bases from J, with 10 bases in between. The CDR3 has 12 residues. CDR3 bases: TGTGCCAGCAGTTTCCCCCAGACGGAGCAGTTCTTC. It yields the protein CASSFPQTEQFF.

This clonotype was detected ten times or more. The J gene is TRBJ1-2, the V gene TRBV29-1, with D hard to call. Germline loops: CDR1 SQVTM, CDR2 ANQGSEA. This CDR3 is built from 15 residues. V was trimmed by 4 bases and J by 2 bases, leaving 17 bases between them. For the CDR3, the DNA is TGCAGCGTTGGGGGTCTCGAGACGGCCAACTATGGCTACACCTTC. Translating it yields CSVGGLETANYGYTF.

With regard to this clonotype: This may come from a read error, since a much larger clone is one base off. The V call is TRBV27, the J call TRBJ1-3; D is perhaps TRBD1 (6 bases). The germline gives CDR1 MNHEY, CDR2 SMNVEV (reference sequence). The CDR3 contains 15 residues. CDR3 DNA: TGTACCAGCAGCAGCGACAGGAGCTCTGGAAACACCATATATTTT. It translates to CTSSSDRSSGNTIYF.

This clonotype has just a few counts. The DNA of the CDR3 is TGCGCCAGCAGCCAAGATGGAGGGTCCGAGCAGTACTTC. Its protein product is CASSQDGGSEQYF. This rearrangement joins TRBV4-1 to TRBJ2-7; D possibly corresponds to TRBD2 (6 bases). V was pared by 0 bases and J by 6 bases, with 9 bases between. Germline V lookup: CDR1 MGHRA, CDR2 YSYEKL. The CDR3 length is 13 residues.

In its sample, this clonotype was seen many times. The rearrangement links TRBV29-1 to TRBJ2-3, with D perhaps matching TRBD2 (5 bases). Germline CDR1 and CDR2: SQVTM and ANQGSEA. The V end lost 4 bases, the J end lost 1 base, and 15 bases lay between the germline ends. The CDR3 is 15 residues long. As DNA, the CDR3 is TGCAGCGTTGTGGACTCGCAGGCCGGCACAGATACGCAGTATTTT. Amino acid sequence: CSVVDSQAGTDTQYF.

This clonotype was seen only a few times. The chain recombines TRBV20-1 with TRBJ2-3; 9 nucleotides align to TRBD2. The CDR3 length is 15 residues. Germline trimming cut 1 base from V and 5 bases from J; bases unmatched to any gene: 7. Germline V gives CDR1 DFQATT, CDR2 SNEGSKA (reference sequence). Here the CDR3 reads CSARAYLAGVDTQYF. CDR3 nucleotide sequence: TGCAGTGCTAGAGCCTACTTAGCGGGAGTAGATACGCAGTATTTT.